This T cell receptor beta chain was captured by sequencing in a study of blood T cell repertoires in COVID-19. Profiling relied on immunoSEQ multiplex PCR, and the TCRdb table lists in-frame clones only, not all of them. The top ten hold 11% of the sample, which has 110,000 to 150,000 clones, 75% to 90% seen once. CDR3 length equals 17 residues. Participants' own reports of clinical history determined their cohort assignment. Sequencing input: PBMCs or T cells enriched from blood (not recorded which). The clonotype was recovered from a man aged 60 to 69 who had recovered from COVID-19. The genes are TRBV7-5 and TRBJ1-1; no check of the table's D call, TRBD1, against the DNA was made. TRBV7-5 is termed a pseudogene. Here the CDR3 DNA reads TGTGTCAGAAGCTTATGGCGAACTTGGACAGGGGTGACTGAAGCTTTCTTT. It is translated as CVRSLWRTWTGVTEAFF.